Following are 13 T cell receptor beta chains from one sample sequenced in a study of T cell responses to AZD1222 COVID-19 vaccine. The repertoire was sequenced with immunoSEQ multiplex PCR; TCRdb's copy has only in-frame clones and lacks some. The table shows about 150,000 clones, with just over 90% occurring only once. Sequenced here: peripheral blood, sampled 28 days after the second AZD1222 dose. The receptors were gathered from an adult who received the AZD1222 COVID-19 vaccine.

The rearrangement uses TRBV9 and TRBJ2-7; no reliable D call. Deletions cut 1 base from V and 5 bases from J, with 10 bases between. The CDR3 extends over 13 amino acids. Germline assignment: CDR1 SGDLS and CDR2 YYNGEE. This CDR3 reads CASSVRDENEQYF. The CDR3 DNA reads TGTGCCAGCAGCGTACGTGACGAGAACGAGCAGTACTTC.

This chain links TRBV28 with TRBJ2-7; 11 bases fit TRBD2. CDR3 length: 14 amino acids. Germline V gene sequence: CDR1 MDHEN, CDR2 SYDVKM. J gave up 3 bases and V 5 bases, and 3 bases lay outside the gene matches. For the CDR3, the DNA is TGTGCCAGCAGTGTACTAGCGGGAGTCTACGAGCAGTACTTC. This codes for CASSVLAGVYEQYF.

The rearrangement joins TRBV19 to TRBJ1-6; no firm D call. The CDR3 contains 15 residues. Germline V lookup: CDR1 LNHDA, CDR2 SQIVND (reference sequence). Trimming stripped 7 bases from V and 7 bases from J, with 17 bases between. The CDR3 protein is CASTASHGKNSPLHF. CDR3 nucleotide sequence: TGTGCCAGTACCGCCTCCCACGGAAAGAATTCACCCCTCCACTTT. The full variable domain, rest sourced from reference TRBV19 and TRBJ1-6, is DGGITQSPKYLFRKEGQNVTLSCEQNLNHDAMYWYRQDPGQGLRLIYYSQIVNDFQKGDIAEGYSVSREKKESFPLTVTSAQKNPTAFYLCASTASHGKNSPLHFGNGTRLTVT.

This chain joins TRBV9 and TRBJ2-2; D gene uncertain. Germline V CDR1 and CDR2: SGDLS, YYNGEE. The CDR3 spans 13 residues. V dropped 0 bases and J dropped 6 bases, with 6 bases sitting between them. The CDR3 protein is CASSVVSAGELFF. CDR3 DNA: TGTGCCAGCAGCGTAGTGAGTGCCGGGGAGCTGTTTTTT.

V usage is TRBV11-1 and J usage is TRBJ2-3; D remains ambiguous. In germline, CDR1 is SGHAT, CDR2 FQDESV (reference sequence). With 6 bases removed from V and 2 bases from J, the gap between germline ends came to 3 bases. This CDR3 has 11 amino acids. The chain's CDR3 is CASRSTDTQYF. The CDR3 region has the DNA TGTGCCAGCAGATCCACAGATACGCAGTATTTT.

The chain recombines TRBV6-2 or TRBV6-3 with TRBJ2-1; D is unclear. CDR3 length equals 14 residues. CDR1 and CDR2 (germline): MNHEY, SVGEGT. Trimming stripped 0 bases from V and 5 bases from J, with 8 bases between. DNA of the CDR3: TGTGCCAGCAGTTACTCGGAGCTGAACAATGAGCAGTTCTTC. Protein sequence: CASSYSELNNEQFF.

The V and J genes are TRBV5-4 and TRBJ2-3; no reliable D call. Germline CDR1 SGHNT, CDR2 YYREEE (reference sequence). The CDR3 sequence is 13 residues long. Trimming pared 4 bases from V and 1 base from J, leaving 7 bases between. The CDR3 sequence: CASSIPRTDTQYF. CDR3 nucleotides: TGTGCCAGCAGCATACCACGCACAGATACGCAGTATTTT.

The genes are TRBV27 and TRBJ2-3, with TRBD2 matching 11 bases. Germline CDR1 MNHEY, CDR2 SMNVEV (reference sequence). The CDR3 totals 16 residues. Unmatched junction bases numbered 12, after V lost 5 bases and J lost 8 bases. The DNA of the CDR3 is TGTGCCAGCAGTCCTCGACTAGCGGGGTGGTTAGGTACGCAGTATTTT. Protein: CASSPRLAGWLGTQYF.

The V gene is TRBV6-5, the J gene TRBJ1-2; no definite D call. V was shortened by 6 bases and J by 4 bases, with 12 bases between the two germline ends. This CDR3 has 13 residues. Germline V CDR1 and CDR2: MNHEY, SVGAGI. CDR3 in DNA: TGTGCCAGCAGGGCGTCCGGTAGCTATGGCTACACCTTC. It encodes CASRASGSYGYTF.

This chain uses TRBV6-5 with TRBJ2-7; weak D call: TRBD2 (6 bases). Germline V gene data show CDR1 as MNHEY and CDR2 as SVGAGI. The CDR3 length is 12 residues. The V end was cut by 7 bases, the J end by 6 bases, with 13 bases between. CDR3 residues: CASKNGGSEQYF. The CDR3 coding sequence is TGTGCCAGCAAGAACGGAGGGAGCGAGCAGTACTTC.

The rearrangement uses TRBV2 and TRBJ1-1; possibly TRBD1 for D (5 bases). Trimming shortened V by 3 bases and J by 6 bases, and 14 bases separated the two germline ends. The CDR3 sequence is 14 residues long. Germline loops: CDR1 SNHLY, CDR2 FYNNEI. Here the CDR3 DNA reads TGTGCCAGCAGTGAGTTTAGGGGTGGCTCTGAAGCTTTCTTT. This codes for CASSEFRGGSEAFF.

V gene TRBV18 combines with J gene TRBJ2-1; D may be TRBD2 (6 bases). The V gene lost 0 bases and the J gene lost 6 bases, with 18 bases spanning the gap. Germline loops: CDR1 KGHSH, CDR2 LQKENI. This CDR3 comprises 17 residues. CDR3 in DNA: TGTGCCAGCTCACCACCTGGGGGAGGAGGAGTGGGCAATGAGCAGTTCTTC. This codes for CASSPPGGGGVGNEQFF.

The CDR3 here is CASSFSGRAAYEQYF. The CDR3 DNA is TGTGCCAGCAGTTTTAGCGGGAGGGCCGCTTACGAGCAGTACTTC. This chain links TRBV7-2 with TRBJ2-7; TRBD2 matches 11 bases. Germline V CDR1 and CDR2: SGHTA, FQGNSA. The CDR3 contains 15 residues. Unmatched junction bases numbered 8, after V lost 6 bases and J lost 4 bases.